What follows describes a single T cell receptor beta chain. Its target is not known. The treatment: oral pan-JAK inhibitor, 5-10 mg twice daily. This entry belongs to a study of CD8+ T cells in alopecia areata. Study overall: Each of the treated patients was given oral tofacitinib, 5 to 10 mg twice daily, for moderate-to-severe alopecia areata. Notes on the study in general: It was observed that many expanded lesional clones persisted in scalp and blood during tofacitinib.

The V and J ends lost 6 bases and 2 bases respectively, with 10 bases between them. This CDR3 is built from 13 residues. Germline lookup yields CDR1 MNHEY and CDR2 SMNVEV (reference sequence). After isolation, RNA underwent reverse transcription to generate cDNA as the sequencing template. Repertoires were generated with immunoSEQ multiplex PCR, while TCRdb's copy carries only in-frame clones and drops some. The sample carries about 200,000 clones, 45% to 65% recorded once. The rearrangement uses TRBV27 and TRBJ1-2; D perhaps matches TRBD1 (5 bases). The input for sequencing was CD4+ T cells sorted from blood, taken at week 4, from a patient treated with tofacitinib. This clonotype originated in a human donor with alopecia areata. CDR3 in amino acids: CASSVRGNYGYTF. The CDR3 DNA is TGTGCCAGCAGCGTACGGGGGAACTATGGCTACACCTTC.